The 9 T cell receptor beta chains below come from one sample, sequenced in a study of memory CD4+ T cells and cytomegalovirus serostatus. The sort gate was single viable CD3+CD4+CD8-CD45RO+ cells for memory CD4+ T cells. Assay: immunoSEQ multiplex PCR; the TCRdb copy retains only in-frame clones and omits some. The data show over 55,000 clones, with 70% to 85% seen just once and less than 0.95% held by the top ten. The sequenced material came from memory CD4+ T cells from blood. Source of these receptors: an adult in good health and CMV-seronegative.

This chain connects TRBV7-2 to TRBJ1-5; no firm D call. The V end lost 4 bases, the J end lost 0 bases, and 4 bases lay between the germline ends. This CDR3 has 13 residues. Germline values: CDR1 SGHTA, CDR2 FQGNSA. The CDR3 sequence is CASSWGSNQPQHF. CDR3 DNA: TGTGCCAGCAGCTGGGGTAGCAATCAGCCCCAGCATTTT.

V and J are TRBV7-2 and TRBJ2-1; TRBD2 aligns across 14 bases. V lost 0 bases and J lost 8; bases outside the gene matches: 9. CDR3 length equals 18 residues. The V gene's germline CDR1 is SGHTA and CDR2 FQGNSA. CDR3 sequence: CASSLAGIGTSGRYEQFF. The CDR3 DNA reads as TGTGCCAGCAGCTTAGCGGGTATAGGGACTAGCGGGAGATATGAGCAGTTCTTC.

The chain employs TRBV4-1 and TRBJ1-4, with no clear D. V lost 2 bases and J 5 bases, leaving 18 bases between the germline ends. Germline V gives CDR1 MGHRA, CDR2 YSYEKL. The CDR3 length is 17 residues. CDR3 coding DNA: TGCGCCAGCAGCCAATCCTCCGGGCGGTCCCTGAATGAAAAACTGTTTTTT. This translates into CASSQSSGRSLNEKLFF.

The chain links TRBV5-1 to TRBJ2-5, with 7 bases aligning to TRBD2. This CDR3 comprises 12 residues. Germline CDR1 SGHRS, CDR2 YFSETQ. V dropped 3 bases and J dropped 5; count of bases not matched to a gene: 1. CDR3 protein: CASSSGRETQYF. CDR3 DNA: TGCGCCAGCAGCTCCGGGAGGGAGACCCAGTACTTC.

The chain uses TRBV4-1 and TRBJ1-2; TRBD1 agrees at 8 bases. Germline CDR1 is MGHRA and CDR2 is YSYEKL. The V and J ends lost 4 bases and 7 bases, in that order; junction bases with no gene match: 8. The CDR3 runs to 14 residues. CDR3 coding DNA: TGCGCCAGCAGCCTCCGGACAGGGTGGGGTGGCTACACCTTC. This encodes CASSLRTGWGGYTF.

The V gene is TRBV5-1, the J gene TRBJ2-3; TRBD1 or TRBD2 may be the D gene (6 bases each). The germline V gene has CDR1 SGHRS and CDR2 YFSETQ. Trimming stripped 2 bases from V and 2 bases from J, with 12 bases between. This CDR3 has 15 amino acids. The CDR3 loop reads CASSLWGATTDTQYF. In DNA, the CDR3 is TGCGCCAGCAGCTTATGGGGGGCGACCACAGATACGCAGTATTTT.

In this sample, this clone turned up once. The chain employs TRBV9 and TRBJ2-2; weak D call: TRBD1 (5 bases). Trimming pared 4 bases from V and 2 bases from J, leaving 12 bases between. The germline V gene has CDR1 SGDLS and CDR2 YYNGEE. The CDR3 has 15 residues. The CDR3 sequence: CASSRTGYNTGELFF. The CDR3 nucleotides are TGTGCCAGCAGCCGAACAGGCTATAACACCGGGGAGCTGTTTTTT.

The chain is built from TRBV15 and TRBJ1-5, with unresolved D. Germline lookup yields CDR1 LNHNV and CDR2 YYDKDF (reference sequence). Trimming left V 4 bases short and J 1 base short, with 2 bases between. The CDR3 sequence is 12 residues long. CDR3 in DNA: TGTGCCACCAGCACGAGCAATCAGCCCCAGCATTTT. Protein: CATSTSNQPQHF.

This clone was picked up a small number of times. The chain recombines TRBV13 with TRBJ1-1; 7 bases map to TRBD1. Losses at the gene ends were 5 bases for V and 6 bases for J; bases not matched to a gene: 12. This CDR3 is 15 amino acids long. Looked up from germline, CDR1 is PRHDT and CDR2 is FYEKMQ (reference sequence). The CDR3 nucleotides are TGTGCCAGCAGCCCGAGCCTCGACAGGGTCCCTGAAGCTTTCTTT. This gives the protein CASSPSLDRVPEAFF.